This TCR beta chain was captured by sequencing in a study of siplizumab effects on memory and regulatory T cells. Trimming stripped 6 bases from V and 3 bases from J, with 12 bases between. There are 14 residues in the CDR3. As concerns this clone: Its matching antigen is unknown.

Cells from the mixed lymphocyte reaction were cocultured for over five days at 37°C. About 9.5 x 10^4 TCR templates underwent assay in each sample. Assay used: immunoSEQ multiplex PCR; TCRdb lists only in-frame clones, some missing. The sample lists approximately 3,300 clones, about 49% seen once, with 5% to 5.5% in the top ten. Study-level findings and limits: In unstimulated cells, naive T cells appeared more diverse than memory T cells and seemed major alloresponse contributors. Roughly 80-95% of proliferating CD4+ or CD8+ clones lacked a naive or memory phenotype that could be assigned. Significantly reduced by siplizumab was the cumulative frequency of alloreactive sequences, namely those traceable to unstimulated CD4+ memory cells.

Specimen: CFSE-low (dividing) CD4+ T cells sorted from an allogeneic mixed lymphocyte reaction. The source of this sequence is a human donor in good health; the cells came from an allogeneic mixed lymphocyte reaction. The chain recombines TRBV6-7 with TRBJ1-5; D possibly corresponds to TRBD1 (5 bases). TRBV6-7 is flagged as an ORF with uncertain function. This chain's CDR3 is CASRELRVNQPQHF. In nucleotides, the CDR3 is TGTGCCAGCAGGGAACTCAGGGTCAATCAGCCCCAGCATTTT.